This TCR beta chain was recorded in a study of cytomegalovirus exposure and HLA in healthy donors. The V gene lost 2 bases and the J gene lost 6 bases, with 8 bases spanning the gap. The CDR3 runs to 13 residues. The germline V gene encodes CDR1 SEHNR and CDR2 FQNEAQ (reference sequence). A multiplex PCR was run with 60 Vbeta primers and 13 Jbeta primers. Here immunoSEQ multiplex PCR was the method, and the copy in TCRdb shows in-frame clones only, minus some. The sample carries approximately 140,000 clones, 78% recorded once. The genes are TRBV7-9 and TRBJ1-5; D is uncertain. This receptor was taken from a middle-aged man in good health and CMV-seropositive. Material: PBMCs. CDR3 bases: TGTGCCAGCAGCTTAATGCGAGGTCAGCCCCAGCATTTT. Protein product: CASSLMRGQPQHF.